This T cell receptor beta chain appears in the sequencing data of a study of cytotoxic CD8 clonotypes in ibrutinib-treated CLL. Study-wide context: Partial responses totalled approximately 25 and complete responses 2; after median roughly 71 months, about 14 remained remitted and roughly twelve progressed. Study-wide points: Clonality rose at ibrutinib response, held steady in sustained remission, and fell toward baseline at progression. Baseline clonality, higher than in age-matched healthy donors, tracked circulating CD8+ T-cell counts.

The CDR3 sequence is 15 residues long. The germline V gene encodes CDR1 SGHVS and CDR2 FQNEAQ. Trimming removed 3 bases from V and 6 bases from J; junction bases left unmatched: 6. In its sample, this clone was seen a few times. Antigen specificity is unknown. A 1 in 200,000 to 1 in 1 million T cell depth was the sequencing target. Repertoires were generated with immunoSEQ multiplex PCR, while TCRdb's copy carries only in-frame clones and drops some. The sample contains under 150,000 clones, more than 75% of which appear only once. The sequence was collected from a human donor with chronic lymphocytic leukemia. The starting material was PBMCs, obtained after 36 months of ibrutinib treatment. The chain is built from TRBV7-8 and TRBJ1-4; TRBD1 aligns across 8 bases. The CDR3 protein is CASSFDRGGYEKLFF. The CDR3 DNA sequence: TGTGCCAGCAGCTTCGACAGGGGTGGATATGAAAAACTGTTTTTT.